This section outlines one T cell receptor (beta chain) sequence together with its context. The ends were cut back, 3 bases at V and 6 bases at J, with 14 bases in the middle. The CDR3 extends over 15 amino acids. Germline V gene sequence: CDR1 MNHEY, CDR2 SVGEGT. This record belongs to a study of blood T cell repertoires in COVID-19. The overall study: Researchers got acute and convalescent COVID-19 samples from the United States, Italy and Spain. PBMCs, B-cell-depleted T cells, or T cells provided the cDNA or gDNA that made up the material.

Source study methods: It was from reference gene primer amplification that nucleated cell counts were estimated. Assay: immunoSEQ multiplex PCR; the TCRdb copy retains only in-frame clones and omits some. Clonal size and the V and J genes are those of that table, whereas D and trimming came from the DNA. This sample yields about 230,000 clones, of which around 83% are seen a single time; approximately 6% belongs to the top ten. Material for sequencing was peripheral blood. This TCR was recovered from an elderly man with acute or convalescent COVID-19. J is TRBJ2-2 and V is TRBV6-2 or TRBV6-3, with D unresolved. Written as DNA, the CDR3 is TGTGCCAGCAGTTATTCCGGGTCGCCACCCGGGGAGCTGTTTTTT. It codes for CASSYSGSPPGELFF.